The 15 T cell receptor beta chains below come from one sample, sequenced in a study of blood T cell repertoires in COVID-19. Only in-frame clones appear in the TCRdb table, and some are missing; sequencing was by immunoSEQ multiplex PCR. The sample shows approximately 170,000 clones, around 85% of them seen only once. The specimen sequenced was peripheral blood. The receptor source for this set is a man between 60 and 70 years old who had recovered from COVID-19.

The rearrangement uses TRBV18 and TRBJ2-2; 10 bases map to TRBD2. Germline lookup yields CDR1 KGHSH and CDR2 LQKENI. There are 18 residues in the CDR3. V was clipped by 3 bases and J by 2 bases; unmatched bases: 9. This CDR3 reads CASSPLLAGTRNTGELFF. CDR3 DNA sequence: TGTGCCAGCTCACCGCTACTAGCGGGGACACGAAACACCGGGGAGCTGTTTTTT.

In its sample, this clone was seen once. This chain joins TRBV5-4 and TRBJ2-5; 11 bases line up with TRBD2. CDR3 length: 18 amino acids. J gave up 1 base and V 4 bases, and 12 bases lay outside the gene matches. CDR1 is SGHNT and CDR2 is YYREEE in the germline V gene (reference sequence). The CDR3 coding sequence is TGTGCCAGCAGCCCGCGCGGGGTAGCGGGGGGGCCCCAAGAGACCCAGTACTTC. Translating gives CASSPRGVAGGPQETQYF.

There are a few counts of this clone. This chain uses TRBV21-1 with TRBJ2-5; the D call TRBD1 from the table was never checked on the DNA. TRBV21-1 is described as a pseudogene. The CDR3 consists of 15 residues. Here the CDR3 reads CASSERRQFQETQYF. The DNA of the CDR3 is TGTGCCAGCAGCGAACGCAGACAGTTCCAAGAGACCCAGTACTTC.

The chain is built from TRBV24-1 and TRBJ1-3; 8 positions agree with TRBD1. The CDR3 is made up of 16 amino acids. Germline lookup yields CDR1 KGHDR and CDR2 SFDVKD. The V and J ends lost 3 bases and 1 base, in that order; junction bases with no gene match: 4. The CDR3 DNA is TGTGCCACCAGTGATCCAGGGGGCCAGTCTGGAAACACCATATATTTT. Its translation: CATSDPGGQSGNTIYF.

The chain employs TRBV5-1 and TRBJ1-1, with 8 positions matching TRBD1. The CDR3 sequence is 17 residues long. V was pared by 4 bases and J by 0 bases, with 11 bases of the junction left unmatched. Per germline, CDR1 SGHRS and CDR2 YFSETQ. The CDR3 sequence: CASSTTDRDPLNTEAFF. The CDR3 DNA is TGCGCCAGCAGCACGACGGACAGGGACCCTTTGAACACTGAAGCTTTCTTT.

The chain uses TRBV14 and TRBJ1-1, with D unresolved. The CDR3 consists of 16 residues. Germline V CDR1 and CDR2: SGHDN, FVKESK. Trimming took 3 bases from V and 1 from J, leaving 15 bases between them. This chain's CDR3 is CASSQWLGSSNTEAFF. The CDR3 nucleotides read TGTGCCAGCAGCCAGTGGTTGGGGAGCTCGAACACTGAAGCTTTCTTT.

This clone was seen just once. J is TRBJ2-5 and V is TRBV11-1, with D perhaps matching TRBD2 (6 bases). The germline V gene has CDR1 SGHAT and CDR2 FQDESV (reference sequence). The CDR3 loop spans 13 amino acids. V lost 5 bases to trimming and J lost 5 bases, with 12 bases between them. The CDR3 region is CASSLGLSETQYF. As DNA, the CDR3 is TGTGCCAGCAGCCTGGGACTTTCGGAGACCCAGTACTTC.

This sequence joins TRBV11-2 and TRBJ2-7, with D possibly TRBD1 on 6 matching bases. The germline V gene encodes CDR1 SGHAT and CDR2 FQNNGV. Between the trimmed V and J ends, which lost 0 bases and 3 bases, there was a span of 9 bases. CDR3 length equals 14 residues. CDR3 residues: CASSLDGTIYEQYF. The CDR3 region has the DNA TGTGCCAGCAGCTTAGACGGGACAATCTACGAGCAGTACTTC. The variable domain in full, completed from reference TRBV11-2 and TRBJ2-7, reads EAGVAQSPRYKIIEKRQSVAFWCNPISGHATLYWYQQILGQGPKLLIQFQNNGVVDDSQLPKDRFSAERLKGVDSTLKIQPAKLEDSAVYLCASSLDGTIYEQYFGPGTRLTVT.

The V call is TRBV6-1, the J call TRBJ1-6; 8 positions match TRBD1. Trimming removed 4 bases from V and 10 bases from J; junction bases left unmatched: 12. This CDR3 is built from 16 residues. Germline CDR1 MNHNS, CDR2 SASEGT. CDR3 region: CASSASRTGPGSPLHF. The CDR3 DNA follows: TGTGCCAGCAGTGCCTCTCGGACAGGGCCTGGGTCACCCCTCCACTTT.

This chain uses TRBV27 with TRBJ2-1; D is uncertain. This CDR3 is 10 amino acids long. Trimming removed 6 bases from V and 5 bases from J, with 2 bases in between. CDR1 and CDR2 (germline): MNHEY, SMNVEV (reference sequence). CDR3 nucleotides: TGTGCCAGCAGCAACAATGAGCAGTTCTTC. It is translated as CASSNNEQFF.

The chain employs TRBV11-3 and TRBJ2-7; D might be TRBD1 (6 bases). The CDR3 is 14 residues long. The germline V gene encodes CDR1 SGHNT and CDR2 YENEEA. V was trimmed by 3 bases and J by 5 bases, leaving 14 bases between them. The CDR3 nucleotides read TGTGCCAGCAGCTTTTCGACAGGAGGCGACGAGCAGTACTTC. This gives the protein CASSFSTGGDEQYF.

The chain has TRBV29-1 and TRBJ1-3, with a possible D match to TRBD1 (6 bases). This CDR3 has 12 residues. Per germline, CDR1 SQVTM and CDR2 ANQGSEA. V was trimmed by 3 bases and J by 4 bases, leaving 7 bases between them. The CDR3 protein is CSVEGAGNTIYF. The CDR3 DNA sequence: TGCAGCGTTGAGGGGGCAGGAAACACCATATATTTT.

The chain is built from TRBV7-3 and TRBJ2-3; 9 bases match TRBD2. The CDR3 runs 17 residues. Germline V gives CDR1 SGHTA, CDR2 FQGTGA. V shed 3 bases, J shed 0 bases, and the junction held 7 bases outside the gene matches. The CDR3 region is CASSFSGGTPSTDTQYF. CDR3 DNA: TGTGCCAGCAGCTTTAGCGGGGGAACCCCGAGCACAGATACGCAGTATTTT.

The rearrangement joins TRBV9 to TRBJ1-3, with D tentatively TRBD1 (5 bases). The germline V gene encodes CDR1 SGDLS and CDR2 YYNGEE. V was trimmed by 3 bases and J by 0 bases, leaving 16 bases between them. The CDR3 runs to 17 residues. CDR3 bases: TGTGCCAGCAGCGAACCGGGGGGTACCTTCTCTGGAAACACCATATATTTT. It yields the protein CASSEPGGTFSGNTIYF. The full variable domain, in which reference TRBV9 and TRBJ1-3 provide the parts outside the CDR3, is DSGVTQTPKHLITATGQRVTLRCSPRSGDLSVYWYQQSLDQGLQFLIQYYNGEERAKGNILERFSAQQFPDLHSELNLSSLELGDSALYFCASSEPGGTFSGNTIYFGEGSWLTVV.

The chain links TRBV7-2 to TRBJ1-2; a weak D match, TRBD1 (5 bases). Looked up from germline, CDR1 is SGHTA and CDR2 is FQGNSA. This CDR3 contains 13 residues. V lost 5 bases and J 6 bases, leaving 13 bases between the germline ends. CDR3: CASSHSMGHGYTF. In nucleotides, the CDR3 is TGTGCCAGCAGCCATTCGATGGGGCATGGCTACACCTTC.